Listed here are 25 T cell receptor beta chains from one sample, sequenced in a study of blood T cell repertoires in COVID-19. Generated by immunoSEQ multiplex PCR, the TCRdb table keeps only in-frame clones and is missing some. The sample carries tens of thousands of clones, more than 80% recorded once. The material sequenced was peripheral blood. The receptors shown here come from a woman of 80 years or more with active COVID-19.

The rearrangement uses TRBV19 and TRBJ1-1; D uncertain. The CDR3 consists of 13 residues. V was clipped by 3 bases and J by 2 bases, with 7 bases between them. Germline lookup yields CDR1 LNHDA and CDR2 SQIVND (reference sequence). The CDR3 region is CASSILGNTEAFF. The CDR3 DNA sequence: TGTGCCAGTAGTATTCTAGGCAACACTGAAGCTTTCTTT.

The chain carries TRBV15 and TRBJ1-5; 7 bases are shared with TRBD1. Germline loops: CDR1 LNHNV, CDR2 YYDKDF (reference sequence). The CDR3 is made up of 16 amino acids. V was pared by 5 bases and J by 7 bases, with 14 bases of the junction left unmatched. This CDR3 is CATSEGGRARGQPQHF. The CDR3 coding sequence is TGTGCCACCAGCGAGGGGGGCAGGGCCAGGGGGCAGCCCCAGCATTTT.

J is TRBJ1-5 and V is TRBV5-8; D is possibly TRBD1 (5 bases). The CDR3 length is 13 residues. V was trimmed by 0 bases and J by 10 bases, leaving 11 bases between them. From germline, CDR1 is SGHTS and CDR2 YDEGEE. CDR3 nucleotide sequence: TGTGCCAGCAGCTTGGTTCAGGGTAAACCCCAGCATTTT. Its translation: CASSLVQGKPQHF. The full variable domain, its missing parts supplied by reference TRBV5-8 and TRBJ1-5, is EAGVTQSPTHLIKTRGQQATLRCSPISGHTSVYWYQQALGLGLQFLLWYDEGEERNRGNFPPRFSGRQFPNYSSELNVNALELEDSALYLCASSLVQGKPQHFGDGTRLSIL.

The V and J genes are TRBV28 and TRBJ1-3, with D perhaps TRBD1 (5 bases). Germline assignment: CDR1 MDHEN and CDR2 SYDVKM. This CDR3 region has 18 residues. V was clipped by 4 bases and J by 0 bases, with 19 bases between them. CDR3: CASSSLEGGDHSGNTIYF. The CDR3 nucleotides are TGTGCCAGCAGTTCCCTAGAGGGAGGGGACCACTCTGGAAACACCATATATTTT.

This chain connects TRBV27 to TRBJ2-7, with no clear D. This CDR3 is built from 16 residues. Deletions cut 0 bases from V and 3 bases from J, with 15 bases between. From germline, CDR1 is MNHEY and CDR2 SMNVEV (reference sequence). CDR3 amino acids: CASSLSRIGGIYEQYF. The CDR3 bases are TGTGCCAGCAGTTTATCGCGGATAGGCGGTATCTACGAGCAGTACTTC.

The chain joins TRBV10-3 to TRBJ1-5; D gene uncertain. The CDR3 extends over 12 amino acids. Germline V gene data show CDR1 as ENHRY and CDR2 as SYGVKD. Trimming removed 2 bases at V and 5 bases at J, with 4 bases between. This chain's CDR3 is CAISESDQPQHF. CDR3 DNA: TGTGCCATCAGTGAGAGCGATCAGCCCCAGCATTTT.

The chain uses TRBV4-1 and TRBJ2-1; 10 nucleotides agree with TRBD1. Losses at the gene ends were 6 bases for V and 9 bases for J; bases not matched to a gene: 5. CDR1 is MGHRA, CDR2 YSYEKL, per germline. The CDR3 is 13 amino acids. The DNA for the CDR3 is TGCGCCAGCAGGACAGGGGGCGGAGGTGAGCAGTTCTTC. It encodes CASRTGGGGEQFF.

The V and J genes are TRBV28 and TRBJ2-7; TRBD1 might be the D (6 bases). This CDR3 spans 12 amino acids. Between the trimmed V and J ends, which lost 3 bases and 6 bases, there was a span of 9 bases. Germline CDR1 is MDHEN and CDR2 is SYDVKM. CDR3 sequence reads: CASSFQGLEQYF. The CDR3 bases are TGTGCCAGCAGTTTCCAGGGGCTCGAGCAGTACTTC.

The rearrangement joins TRBV24-1 to TRBJ2-1, with 9 bases identical to TRBD2. This CDR3 contains 15 residues. V gave up 4 bases and J gave up 7 bases; unmatched junction bases: 7. Germline V gene sequence: CDR1 KGHDR, CDR2 SFDVKD. This CDR3 is CATSDAGGPGNEQFF. Written as DNA, the CDR3 is TGTGCCACCAGTGACGCGGGGGGGCCGGGTAATGAGCAGTTCTTC.

The genes are TRBV19 and TRBJ1-1, with TRBD1 matching over 7 bases. Germline CDR1 and CDR2: LNHDA and SQIVND (reference sequence). The CDR3 has 15 amino acids. With V trimmed by 6 bases and J by 0 bases, 7 bases remained unmatched. CDR3 bases: TGTGCCAGTAGACAACCGACAGGGTTGAACACTGAAGCTTTCTTT. This encodes CASRQPTGLNTEAFF.

The J gene is TRBJ2-1, the V gene TRBV27; the match to TRBD2 covers 13 bases. Germline trimming cut 8 bases from V and 6 bases from J; bases unmatched to any gene: 7. This CDR3 region has 15 residues. Germline V gives CDR1 MNHEY, CDR2 SMNVEV (reference sequence). In nucleotides, the CDR3 is TGTGCCAGCGGGACGGGACTAGCGGGGATCAATGAGCAGTTCTTC. It specifies CASGTGLAGINEQFF.

This clone was detected once. The chain combines TRBV6-2 or TRBV6-3 with TRBJ1-5; TRBD1 matches 7 bases. From germline, CDR1 is MNHEY and CDR2 SVGEGT. V was pared by 0 bases and J by 4 bases, with 6 bases of the junction left unmatched. This CDR3 spans 16 amino acids. CDR3 in amino acids: CASSYSDRVRNQPQHF. CDR3 bases: TGTGCCAGCAGTTACTCCGACAGGGTAAGGAATCAGCCCCAGCATTTT.

J is TRBJ2-3 and V is TRBV27; 8 bases map to TRBD1. Germline V CDR1 and CDR2: MNHEY, SMNVEV (reference sequence). This CDR3 is built from 15 residues. V was pared by 5 bases and J by 6 bases, with 10 bases of the junction left unmatched. The CDR3 DNA follows: TGTGCCAGCAGTCTCCGACAGGGGAGGATTGATACGCAGTATTTT. Its protein is CASSLRQGRIDTQYF.

The chain is built from TRBV4-1 and TRBJ1-3; D remains ambiguous. Germline V gene sequence: CDR1 MGHRA, CDR2 YSYEKL. The CDR3 contains 15 residues. Trimming stripped 0 bases from V and 3 bases from J, with 9 bases between. The CDR3 bases are TGCGCCAGCAGCCAAGATCAGGATGATGGAAACACCATATATTTT. It is translated as CASSQDQDDGNTIYF.

This chain links TRBV3-1 (or the pseudogene TRBV3-2) with TRBJ2-2; 16 bases are a match to TRBD2. CDR1 LGHDT and CDR2 YNNKEL come from the germline V gene (reference sequence). This CDR3 is 18 amino acids long. V lost 0 bases and J lost 6; bases outside the gene matches: 4. CDR3 sequence (DNA): TGTGCCAGCAGCCAAGAGGGACTAGCGGGAGGGGCGGCCGGGGAGCTGTTTTTT. Translating it yields CASSQEGLAGGAAGELFF.

V gene TRBV5-8 combines with J gene TRBJ2-1; no clear D gene. The CDR3 sequence is 15 residues long. From germline, CDR1 is SGHTS and CDR2 YDEGEE. Trimming left V 0 bases short and J 0 bases short, with 7 bases between. CDR3 in amino acids: CASSLEVSSYNEQFF. The CDR3, as DNA: TGTGCCAGCAGCTTGGAAGTGAGCTCCTACAATGAGCAGTTCTTC.

The gene calls are TRBV3-1 (or the pseudogene TRBV3-2) and TRBJ2-3, with D perhaps matching TRBD1 (8 bases). Germline values: CDR1 LGHDT, CDR2 YNNKEL (reference sequence). The V and J ends lost 5 bases and 3 bases respectively, with 12 bases between them. CDR3 length equals 14 residues. CDR3 loop: CASSNRGGTDTQYF. The DNA of the CDR3 is TGTGCCAGCAGCAACAGGGGGGGAACAGATACGCAGTATTTT.

The V and J genes are TRBV28 and TRBJ2-7, with TRBD1 as a possible D gene (6 bases). CDR3 length equals 13 residues. CDR1 is MDHEN and CDR2 is SYDVKM in the germline V gene. The V and J ends lost 5 bases and 6 bases respectively, with 14 bases between them. In nucleotides, the CDR3 is TGTGCCAGCAGTCCCCCCGACAGGCGCGAGCAGTACGTC. This encodes CASSPPDRREQYV.

The chain links TRBV2 to TRBJ1-2; 11 bases match TRBD1. The germline gives CDR1 SNHLY, CDR2 FYNNEI. V lost 6 bases, J lost 5 bases, and 5 bases stayed unmatched. The CDR3 spans 14 residues. CDR3 in DNA: TGTGCCAGCAGACCCGGGACAGGGGGTTATGGCTACACCTTC. This encodes CASRPGTGGYGYTF.

V usage is TRBV2 and J usage is TRBJ1-6; TRBD1 aligns across 8 bases. Germline lookup yields CDR1 SNHLY and CDR2 FYNNEI. After removal of 6 bases from V and 6 bases from J, the junction contained 4 bases not matched to a gene. The CDR3 has 14 amino acids. CDR3 loop: CASRDRVSNSPLHF. The CDR3 bases are TGTGCCAGCAGGGACAGGGTGTCTAATTCACCCCTCCACTTT.

This clone was picked up one time. CDR3 in amino acids: CASSGGASGTQYF. In nucleotides, the CDR3 is TGTGCCAGCAGCGGGGGGGCGTCGGGAACCCAGTACTTC. The chain couples TRBV7-2 to TRBJ2-5; a weak D match, TRBD2 (7 bases). V was pared by 5 bases and J by 8 bases, with 15 bases between. The length of the CDR3 is 13 residues. Germline loops: CDR1 SGHTA, CDR2 FQGNSA.

The rearrangement uses TRBV27 and TRBJ1-1; no clear D. The CDR3 extends over 14 amino acids. The V and J ends lost 2 bases and 8 bases respectively, with 15 bases between them. Germline V gives CDR1 MNHEY, CDR2 SMNVEV (reference sequence). The CDR3 here is CASSLKVYGKEAFF. The CDR3 nucleotides are TGTGCCAGCAGTTTAAAGGTCTACGGGAAGGAAGCTTTCTTT.

The CDR3 protein is CASSPAGTGLTSGNTIYF. The DNA for the CDR3 is TGTGCCAGCAGCCCCGCCGGGACAGGGCTTACCTCTGGAAACACCATATATTTT. The chain recombines TRBV5-6 with TRBJ1-3; 9 nucleotides align to TRBD1. The CDR3 is 18 residues long. J lost 0 bases, V lost 4 bases, and 11 bases had no gene match. The germline V gene encodes CDR1 SGHDT and CDR2 YYEEEE.

This sequence joins TRBV11-2 and TRBJ2-7, with D tentatively TRBD2 (5 bases). Germline V CDR1 and CDR2: SGHAT, FQNNGV. V was pared by 5 bases and J by 4 bases, with 12 bases between. This CDR3 spans 13 amino acids. The CDR3 here is CASSQSPGYEQYV. The CDR3 DNA is TGTGCCAGCAGCCAATCTCCGGGGTACGAGCAGTACGTC.

The genes are TRBV6-6 and TRBJ1-1, with 7 bases fitting TRBD1. CDR3 length: 13 residues. V lost 4 bases to trimming and J lost 5 bases; unmatched junction nucleotides: 4. Germline V CDR1 and CDR2: MNHNY, SVGAGI (reference sequence). The CDR3 here is CASSSTGRTEAFF. CDR3 nucleotide sequence: TGTGCCAGCAGTTCGACAGGGAGGACTGAAGCTTTCTTT.